This TCR beta chain was documented in a study of cytomegalovirus exposure and HLA in healthy donors. Study background: Among the 350 to 500 donors who were genotyped, 81% fell in the genetic ancestry cluster that is associated with self-reported Caucasian donors.

PCR amplification relied on 60 Vbeta primers (plus 13 Jbeta primers). Assay: immunoSEQ multiplex PCR; the TCRdb copy retains only in-frame clones and omits some. The table has just over 80,000 clones, about 78% seen once; the top ten hold 5.5% to 6%. A word on this clone: Its antigen remains unidentified.

Study observations and caveats: The study put around 180 TCR beta chains on its list as cytomegalovirus-associated.

This sequence originates from a man aged 18 to 29 in good health and CMV-seropositive. The sequencing input was PBMCs.

CDR3 loop: CATSARTPAARGTQYF. In nucleotides, the CDR3 is TGTGCCACCAGCGCCCGGACGCCGGCGGCAAGGGGGACCCAGTACTTC. The chain couples TRBV15 to TRBJ2-5, with D perhaps matching TRBD1 (5 bases). Germline values: CDR1 LNHNV, CDR2 YYDKDF (reference sequence). V was clipped by 5 bases and J by 7 bases, with 23 bases between them. This CDR3 contains 16 residues. Full variable domain (remainder filled in from reference TRBV15 and TRBJ2-5): DAMVIQNPRYQVTQFGKPVTLSCSQTLNHNVMYWYQQKSSQAPKLLFHYYDKDFNNEADTPDNFQSRRPNTSFCFLDIRSPGLGDTAMYLCATSARTPAARGTQYFGPGTRLLVL.